These T cell receptor beta chains were read from a single sample in a study of molecular identifiers for immune sequencing clone quantification. One entry per CDR3 protein results from TCRdb running MiXCR on the PCR reads. The table includes 13,000 or so distinct CDR3 sequences, roughly 18% detected once. The sequencing sample was made of naive CD8+ T cells from blood, with Jurkat cell RNA spiked in. The receptors were gathered from a human donor in good health. Some libraries in this study had Jurkat cell RNA spiked in. Both conserved end residues are part of each CDR3. Fields, in order: J gene, clone size, V gene, CDR3 length, D gene, CDR3 DNA, CDR3 protein. The D gene is left open where the match is weak. Rows give clone size only sometimes, using once, few, many, or a class for an expanded clone.

j_gene: TRBJ2-3; abundance: .; v_gene: TRBV5-1; len: 14; d_gene: .; CDR3nt: TGCGCCAGCAGCCCCCGGACTGCCACAGATACGCAGTATTTT; CDR3aa: CASSPRTATDTQYF
j_gene: TRBJ2-7; abundance: few; v_gene: TRBV19; len: 16; d_gene: TRBD2; CDR3nt: TGTGCCAGTAGTATAACCGGGACTAGCGGGAGATACGAGCAGTACTTC; CDR3aa: CASSITGTSGRYEQYF
j_gene: TRBJ2-2; abundance: few; v_gene: TRBV10-2; len: 15; d_gene: .; CDR3nt: TGCGCCAGCAGTGCTTTTATGGACAACACCGGGGAGCTGTTTTTT; CDR3aa: CASSAFMDNTGELFF
j_gene: TRBJ2-1; abundance: few; v_gene: TRBV12-3/TRBV12-4; len: 11; d_gene: .; CDR3nt: TGTGCCAGCAGGATAGGGAATGAGCAGTTCTTC; CDR3aa: CASRIGNEQFF
j_gene: TRBJ2-3; abundance: few; v_gene: TRBV30; len: 15; d_gene: TRBD1; CDR3nt: TGTGCCTGGGGACCGGGACAGGCTTACACAGATACGCAGTATTTT; CDR3aa: CAWGPGQAYTDTQYF
j_gene: TRBJ2-3; abundance: medium-sized; v_gene: TRBV10-1; len: 16; d_gene: TRBD2; CDR3nt: TGCGCCAGCAGTTTGACTAGCGGGAGGGTCACAGATACGCAGTATTTT; CDR3aa: CASSLTSGRVTDTQYF
j_gene: TRBJ2-1; abundance: medium-sized; v_gene: TRBV4-3; len: 18; d_gene: TRBD2; CDR3nt: TGCGCCAGCAGCCAAGATTCGGGGACTAGCGGGATGTACAATGAGCAGTTCTTC; CDR3aa: CASSQDSGTSGMYNEQFF
j_gene: TRBJ1-1; abundance: many; v_gene: TRBV4-2; len: 13; d_gene: .; CDR3nt: TGTGCCAGCAGCCATGTCGGGGAGGCTGAAGCTTTCTTT; CDR3aa: CASSHVGEAEAFF
j_gene: TRBJ1-5; abundance: medium-sized; v_gene: TRBV3-1; len: 17; d_gene: .; CDR3nt: TGTGCCAGCAGTCAGGACAATTGGGACGCGCCAGATCAGCCCCAGCATTTT; CDR3aa: CASSQDNWDAPDQPQHF
j_gene: TRBJ2-2; abundance: many; v_gene: TRBV12-3/TRBV12-4; len: 13; d_gene: .; CDR3nt: TGTGCCAGCAGTTTGTACGCGGCCGGGGAGCTGTTTTTT; CDR3aa: CASSLYAAGELFF
j_gene: TRBJ1-1; abundance: .; v_gene: TRBV9; len: 15; d_gene: .; CDR3nt: TGTGCCAGCAGCGTGTCGGGGGCAATGAACACTGAAGCTTTCTTT; CDR3aa: CASSVSGAMNTEAFF
j_gene: TRBJ2-1; abundance: many; v_gene: TRBV11-2; len: 18; d_gene: TRBD1; CDR3nt: TGTGCCAGCAGCAGCTACGGGACAGGGCCGTTCTCCTACAATGAGCAGTTCTTC; CDR3aa: CASSSYGTGPFSYNEQFF
j_gene: TRBJ1-5; abundance: medium-sized; v_gene: TRBV18; len: 16; d_gene: TRBD1; CDR3nt: TGTGCCAGCTCGCGGACAGGTCATGTCCCCAATCAGCCCCAGCATTTT; CDR3aa: CASSRTGHVPNQPQHF
j_gene: TRBJ1-4; abundance: medium-sized; v_gene: TRBV28; len: 16; d_gene: .; CDR3nt: TGTGCCAGCAGTTTAGGGGGGGGCGGCGTTAATGAAAAACTGTTTTTT; CDR3aa: CASSLGGGGVNEKLFF
j_gene: TRBJ1-2; abundance: many; v_gene: TRBV12-3/TRBV12-4; len: 13; d_gene: .; CDR3nt: TGTGCCAGCAGTGCAGGGGTCAGCTATGGCTACACCTTC; CDR3aa: CASSAGVSYGYTF
j_gene: TRBJ1-2; abundance: medium-sized; v_gene: TRBV4-1; len: 14; d_gene: TRBD1; CDR3nt: TGCGCCAGCAGCCAACTCCAGGGGGCCTATGGCTACACCTTC; CDR3aa: CASSQLQGAYGYTF
j_gene: TRBJ1-4; abundance: medium-sized; v_gene: TRBV2; len: 14; d_gene: TRBD1; CDR3nt: TGTGCCAGCAGTGGTGGACAGGGGAATGAAAAACTGTTTTTT; CDR3aa: CASSGGQGNEKLFF
j_gene: TRBJ2-7; abundance: .; v_gene: TRBV2; len: 13; d_gene: .; CDR3nt: TGTGCCAGCAGTGATCAGGCCTCCTACGAGCAGTACTTC; CDR3aa: CASSDQASYEQYF
j_gene: TRBJ2-1; abundance: medium-sized; v_gene: TRBV7-9; len: 15; d_gene: TRBD1; CDR3nt: TGTGCCAGCAGCTTAGAGGGGGCCAGTGCATATGAGCAGTTCTTC; CDR3aa: CASSLEGASAYEQFF
j_gene: TRBJ2-3; abundance: medium-sized; v_gene: TRBV7-2; len: 19; d_gene: TRBD2; CDR3nt: TGTGCCAGCAGCCGCCGCCTCGGAGCGGGAGGGCCCGGGAAAGATACGCAGTATTTT; CDR3aa: CASSRRLGAGGPGKDTQYF
j_gene: TRBJ2-1; abundance: many; v_gene: TRBV11-2; len: 15; d_gene: .; CDR3nt: TGTGCCAGCAGTTTCTCCCGGGACCGTAACAATGAGCAGTTCTTC; CDR3aa: CASSFSRDRNNEQFF
j_gene: TRBJ1-2; abundance: many; v_gene: TRBV6-1; len: 12; d_gene: .; CDR3nt: TGTGCCAGCATACAAGTACCCCAGGAGGTATCCTTC; CDR3aa: CASIQVPQEVSF
j_gene: TRBJ2-5; abundance: many; v_gene: TRBV7-9; len: 14; d_gene: TRBD1; CDR3nt: TGTGCCAGCAGCTTACTAGGGGGCCCAGAGACCCAGTACTTC; CDR3aa: CASSLLGGPETQYF
j_gene: TRBJ2-3; abundance: medium-sized; v_gene: TRBV30; len: 16; d_gene: .; CDR3nt: TGTGCCTGGAGTCTATGGGTAGACAGTAGCACAGATACGCAGTATTTT; CDR3aa: CAWSLWVDSSTDTQYF
j_gene: TRBJ2-7; abundance: many; v_gene: TRBV19; len: 14; d_gene: TRBD1; CDR3nt: TGTGCCAGTAGTATCTATGGACAGGGCTCCGAGCAGTACTTC; CDR3aa: CASSIYGQGSEQYF
j_gene: TRBJ2-7; abundance: many; v_gene: TRBV11-3; len: 14; d_gene: TRBD1; CDR3nt: TGTGCCAGCAGCCTTGACAGGGGGCACTACGAGCAGTACTTC; CDR3aa: CASSLDRGHYEQYF
j_gene: TRBJ1-1; abundance: many; v_gene: TRBV9; len: 14; d_gene: .; CDR3nt: TGTGCCAGCAGCGTAGAATCGGCTAACACTGAAGCTTTCTTT; CDR3aa: CASSVESANTEAFF
j_gene: TRBJ2-3; abundance: medium-sized; v_gene: TRBV7-2; len: 14; d_gene: .; CDR3nt: TGTGCCAGCATTAGTGCAGCCTTCACAGATACGCAGTATTTT; CDR3aa: CASISAAFTDTQYF
j_gene: TRBJ2-1; abundance: many; v_gene: TRBV6-5; len: 15; d_gene: TRBD2; CDR3nt: TGTGCCAGCAGTTACGGCCTAGCGGGAGATCATGAGCAGTTCTTC; CDR3aa: CASSYGLAGDHEQFF
j_gene: TRBJ1-5; abundance: few; v_gene: TRBV27; len: 17; d_gene: TRBD1; CDR3nt: TGTGCCAGCAGCGGTTTGGCCTCGACAGGGCGAAATCAGCCCCAGCATTTT; CDR3aa: CASSGLASTGRNQPQHF
j_gene: TRBJ1-5; abundance: many; v_gene: TRBV5-5; len: 14; d_gene: .; CDR3nt: TGTGCCAGCAGCCTGGGGGCTGCAAATCAGCCCCAGCATTTT; CDR3aa: CASSLGAANQPQHF
j_gene: TRBJ2-7; abundance: .; v_gene: TRBV30; len: 13; d_gene: TRBD1; CDR3nt: TGTTCCTGGAGTGTAGGGACAGGCTACGGGCAGTACTTC; CDR3aa: CSWSVGTGYGQYF
j_gene: TRBJ1-6; abundance: medium-sized; v_gene: TRBV27; len: 14; d_gene: .; CDR3nt: TGTGCCAGCAGTTCCCTCGGGGCGAATTCACCCCTCCACTTT; CDR3aa: CASSSLGANSPLHF
j_gene: TRBJ2-1; abundance: many; v_gene: TRBV5-1; len: 16; d_gene: TRBD2; CDR3nt: TGCGCCAGCAGCTTGAGGCTAGCGGAGGGGTACAATGAGCAGTTCTTC; CDR3aa: CASSLRLAEGYNEQFF
j_gene: TRBJ1-1; abundance: medium-sized; v_gene: TRBV5-1; len: 12; d_gene: .; CDR3nt: TGCGCCAGCAGCTTGGGTTATTATGAAGCTTTCTTT; CDR3aa: CASSLGYYEAFF
j_gene: TRBJ1-1; abundance: many; v_gene: TRBV4-3; len: 15; d_gene: .; CDR3nt: TGCGCCAGCAGCCAGAGCACAGGTTGGGGGACTGAAGCTTTCTTT; CDR3aa: CASSQSTGWGTEAFF
j_gene: TRBJ2-2; abundance: medium-sized; v_gene: TRBV10-3; len: 13; d_gene: .; CDR3nt: TGTGCCATCAGTGAAGAGAACACCGGGGAGCTGTTTTTT; CDR3aa: CAISEENTGELFF
j_gene: TRBJ2-5; abundance: many; v_gene: TRBV27; len: 13; d_gene: TRBD2; CDR3nt: TGTGCCAGCAGTGTAAGCGGGACGGAGACCCAGTACTTC; CDR3aa: CASSVSGTETQYF
j_gene: TRBJ1-5; abundance: .; v_gene: TRBV7-9; len: 12; d_gene: .; CDR3nt: TGTGCCAGCAGCCAAACCAGCGTACCCCAGCATTTT; CDR3aa: CASSQTSVPQHF
j_gene: TRBJ2-1; abundance: medium-sized; v_gene: TRBV29-1; len: 14; d_gene: TRBD2; CDR3nt: TGCAGCGTTGAGTTCGGGAGGGTCTACAATGAGCAGTTCTTC; CDR3aa: CSVEFGRVYNEQFF
j_gene: TRBJ2-7; abundance: medium-sized; v_gene: TRBV20-1; len: 15; d_gene: TRBD1; CDR3nt: TGCAGTGCTAGAGTTATGGGACAGCTCTCCTACGAGCAGTACTTC; CDR3aa: CSARVMGQLSYEQYF
j_gene: TRBJ2-7; abundance: many; v_gene: TRBV20-1; len: 13; d_gene: TRBD2; CDR3nt: TGCAGTGCTAGGTTAGCGGGAAGCTACGAGCAGTACTTC; CDR3aa: CSARLAGSYEQYF
j_gene: TRBJ2-7; abundance: few; v_gene: TRBV10-3; len: 13; d_gene: .; CDR3nt: TGTGCCGTCAGTAGCGCTAGCTCCTACGAGCAGTACTTC; CDR3aa: CAVSSASSYEQYF
j_gene: TRBJ2-5; abundance: many; v_gene: TRBV5-1; len: 13; d_gene: .; CDR3nt: TGCGCCAGCAGCTCCCTCCCGAAAGAGACCCAGTACTTC; CDR3aa: CASSSLPKETQYF
j_gene: TRBJ2-3; abundance: once; v_gene: TRBV4-2; len: 16; d_gene: TRBD2; CDR3nt: TGTGCCAGCAGCCCCTTGCTGAGCGGGAGCCCCCCTACGCAGTATTTT; CDR3aa: CASSPLLSGSPPTQYF
j_gene: TRBJ1-5; abundance: medium-sized; v_gene: TRBV27; len: 15; d_gene: .; CDR3nt: TGTGCCAGCAGTTTGGTTCCGGCTAGCAATCAGCCCCAGCATTTT; CDR3aa: CASSLVPASNQPQHF
j_gene: TRBJ1-2; abundance: medium-sized; v_gene: TRBV13; len: 15; d_gene: TRBD1; CDR3nt: TGTGCCAGCAGCCCCCGGGACAGGGGAGGATCAGGCTACACCTTC; CDR3aa: CASSPRDRGGSGYTF
j_gene: TRBJ1-2; abundance: .; v_gene: TRBV5-4; len: 15; d_gene: .; CDR3nt: TGTGCCAGCAGCTTGGACGGGGGAGAGATCTATGGCTACACCTTC; CDR3aa: CASSLDGGEIYGYTF
j_gene: TRBJ2-7; abundance: medium-sized; v_gene: TRBV27; len: 14; d_gene: .; CDR3nt: TGTGCCAGCAGTTTACGAGGGGTGGGCTACGAGCAGTACTTC; CDR3aa: CASSLRGVGYEQYF
j_gene: TRBJ1-2; abundance: medium-sized; v_gene: TRBV20-1; len: 13; d_gene: .; CDR3nt: TGCAGTGCTAGTTTGCTCGCCGTATATGGCTACACCTTC; CDR3aa: CSASLLAVYGYTF
j_gene: TRBJ2-3; abundance: .; v_gene: TRBV2; len: 17; d_gene: TRBD2; CDR3nt: TGTGCCAGCAACTGGGAAGCGGGAGGGCCCGGTACAGATACGCAGTATTTT; CDR3aa: CASNWEAGGPGTDTQYF
j_gene: TRBJ2-7; abundance: many; v_gene: TRBV27; len: 13; d_gene: .; CDR3nt: TGTGCCAGCAGCCAATTGGGGCGCAACGAGCAGTACTTC; CDR3aa: CASSQLGRNEQYF
j_gene: TRBJ2-7; abundance: medium-sized; v_gene: TRBV4-1; len: 15; d_gene: .; CDR3nt: TGCGCCAGCAGCCTCCGAGGGCCGGAGGCCTACGAGCAGTACTTC; CDR3aa: CASSLRGPEAYEQYF